The 7 T cell receptor beta chains below all came from one sample that was sequenced in a study of T cell repertoires in cytomegalovirus infection. TCRdb fed the reads into MiXCR, producing one record per CDR3 protein. This table has around 800,000 distinct CDR3 sequences, about 33% appearing once. Their target antigens are unknown. The input for sequencing was cultured CD8+ T cells from PBMCs, taken from culture after CMV antigen stimulation. Source of these receptors: a human donor in good health (CMV status not recorded). Some clones in this sample may be carry-over from other donors' samples.

The rearrangement joins TRBV14 to TRBJ2-1, with 7 nucleotides matching TRBD1. The CDR3 totals 16 residues. Germline V gene data show CDR1 as SGHDN and CDR2 as FVKESK. J lost 0 bases, V lost 2 bases, and 4 bases had no gene match. The DNA for the CDR3 is TGTGCCAGCAGCCAATTCCGGGACAGCTCCTACAATGAGCAGTTCTTC. Amino acids: CASSQFRDSSYNEQFF.

This clonotype was counted many times. The V and J genes are TRBV7-2 and TRBJ1-5; possible D gene TRBD1, 6 bases. With 4 bases removed from V and 2 bases from J, the gap between germline ends came to 9 bases. CDR1 and CDR2 (germline): SGHTA, FQGNSA. CDR3 length equals 14 residues. This CDR3 is CASSSGQRNQPQHF. The DNA of the CDR3 is TGTGCCAGCAGCTCCGGACAGCGCAATCAGCCCCAGCATTTT.

This clonotype was seen ten or more times. The chain employs TRBV6-1 and TRBJ1-1; D gene unclear. The CDR3 extends over 14 amino acids. V was trimmed by 1 base and J by 6 bases, leaving 12 bases between them. Germline CDR1 is MNHNS and CDR2 is SASEGT. The CDR3 region has the DNA TGTGCCAGCAGTGAAGAGCCCTCTCACCCTGAAGCTTTCTTT. The encoded protein is CASSEEPSHPEAFF.

This clonotype was seen only a few times. The V gene is TRBV7-9, the J gene TRBJ1-2; a weak D match, TRBD1 (6 bases). The V gene's germline CDR1 is SEHNR and CDR2 FQNEAQ (reference sequence). The CDR3 consists of 16 residues. V was shortened by 0 bases and J by 5 bases, with 16 bases between the two germline ends. The CDR3 is CASSLAQGTARYGYTF. In DNA, the CDR3 is TGTGCCAGCAGCTTAGCCCAGGGGACGGCGCGGTATGGCTACACCTTC.

V usage is TRBV19 and J usage is TRBJ2-2, with 10 nucleotides matching TRBD1. Germline V lookup: CDR1 LNHDA, CDR2 SQIVND (reference sequence). The CDR3 is made up of 14 amino acids. Unmatched junction bases numbered 7, after V lost 10 bases and J lost 5 bases. CDR3 sequence (DNA): TGTGCCACCAGAGGGACAGGGGTTACCGGGGAGCTGTTTTTT. It yields the protein CATRGTGVTGELFF. The whole variable domain, remainder taken from reference TRBV19 and TRBJ2-2, is DGGITQSPKYLFRKEGQNVTLSCEQNLNHDAMYWYRQDPGQGLRLIYYSQIVNDFQKGDIAEGYSVSREKKESFPLTVTSAQKNPTAFYLCATRGTGVTGELFFGEGSRLTVL.

The sample holds a few counts of this clonotype. V usage is TRBV9 and J usage is TRBJ2-1; D ambiguous. V lost 0 bases to trimming and J lost 6 bases, with 4 bases between them. The CDR3 runs 12 residues. Germline CDR1 SGDLS, CDR2 YYNGEE. This chain's CDR3 is CASSVDPNEQFF. The CDR3 nucleotides are TGTGCCAGCAGCGTAGATCCCAATGAGCAGTTCTTC. Using reference TRBV9 and TRBJ2-1 for the parts outside the CDR3, the full variable domain is DSGVTQTPKHLITATGQRVTLRCSPRSGDLSVYWYQQSLDQGLQFLIQYYNGEERAKGNILERFSAQQFPDLHSELNLSSLELGDSALYFCASSVDPNEQFFGPGTRLTVL.

The chain combines TRBV6-2 or TRBV6-3 with TRBJ2-7, with D tentatively TRBD1 (6 bases). Germline lookup yields CDR1 MNHEY and CDR2 SVGEGT. The CDR3 covers 13 residues. The ends were cut back, 8 bases at V and 3 bases at J, with 14 bases in the middle. CDR3 sequence: CASAWTAGYEQYF. Written as DNA, the CDR3 is TGTGCCAGCGCTTGGACAGCAGGCTACGAGCAGTACTTC.